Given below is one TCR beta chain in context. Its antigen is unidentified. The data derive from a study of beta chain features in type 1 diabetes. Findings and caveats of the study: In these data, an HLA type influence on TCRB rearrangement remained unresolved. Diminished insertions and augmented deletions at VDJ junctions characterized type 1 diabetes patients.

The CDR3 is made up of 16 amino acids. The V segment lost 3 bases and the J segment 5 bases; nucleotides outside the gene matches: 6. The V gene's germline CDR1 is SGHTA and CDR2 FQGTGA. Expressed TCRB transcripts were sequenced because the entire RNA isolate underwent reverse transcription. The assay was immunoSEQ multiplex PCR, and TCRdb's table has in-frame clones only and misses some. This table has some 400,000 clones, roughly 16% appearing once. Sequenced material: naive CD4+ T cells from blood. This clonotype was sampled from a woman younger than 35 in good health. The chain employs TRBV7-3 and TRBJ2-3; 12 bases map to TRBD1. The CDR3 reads CASSFGGQGAQDTQYF. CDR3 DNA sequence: TGTGCCAGCAGCTTTGGGGGACAGGGGGCGCAAGATACGCAGTATTTT. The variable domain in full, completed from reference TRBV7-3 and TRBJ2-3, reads GAGVSQTPSNKVTEKGKYVELRCDPISGHTALYWYRQSLGQGPEFLIYFQGTGAADDSGLPNDRFFAVRPEGSVSTLKIQRTERGDSAVYLCASSFGGQGAQDTQYFGPGTRLTVL.